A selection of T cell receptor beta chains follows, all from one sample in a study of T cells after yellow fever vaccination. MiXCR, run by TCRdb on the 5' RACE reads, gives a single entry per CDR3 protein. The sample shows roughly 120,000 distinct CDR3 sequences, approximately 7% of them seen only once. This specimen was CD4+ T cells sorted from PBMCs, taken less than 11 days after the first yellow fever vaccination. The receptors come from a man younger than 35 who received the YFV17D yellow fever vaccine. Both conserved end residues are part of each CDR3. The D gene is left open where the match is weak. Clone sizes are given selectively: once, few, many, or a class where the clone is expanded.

cdr3_nt: TGCGCCAGCAGCTTGCCGGGGGCGGGCAATGAGCAGTTCTTC; cdr3_aa: CASSLPGAGNEQFF; cdr3_length: 14; clone_size: many; j_call: TRBJ2-1; v_call: TRBV5-1; d_call: .
cdr3_nt: TGTGCCAGCAGCCCAGCCAGGTTGCCCCAGCATTTT; cdr3_aa: CASSPARLPQHF; cdr3_length: 12; clone_size: many; j_call: TRBJ1-5; v_call: TRBV7-8; d_call: .
cdr3_nt: TGTGCCAGCAGCCCCCCCGCAGCGGGGGTCACCGGGGAGCTGTTTTTT; cdr3_aa: CASSPPAAGVTGELFF; cdr3_length: 16; clone_size: many; j_call: TRBJ2-2; v_call: TRBV3-1; d_call: TRBD2
cdr3_nt: TGCAGTGCCCACCGGACAGTCGGTAATTCACCCCTCCACTTT; cdr3_aa: CSAHRTVGNSPLHF; cdr3_length: 14; clone_size: many; j_call: TRBJ1-6; v_call: TRBV20-1; d_call: .
cdr3_nt: TGTGCCAGCAGGCCGACGGATTTTAATCAGCCCCAGCATTTT; cdr3_aa: CASRPTDFNQPQHF; cdr3_length: 14; clone_size: many; j_call: TRBJ1-5; v_call: TRBV27; d_call: .
cdr3_nt: TGTGCCAGTAGCCAACAAGTCGGCACTGAAGCTTTCTTT; cdr3_aa: CASSQQVGTEAFF; cdr3_length: 13; clone_size: many; j_call: TRBJ1-1; v_call: TRBV19; d_call: .
cdr3_nt: TGCAGTGCGACTCCGGGACAGGGCCACGAGACCCAGTACTTC; cdr3_aa: CSATPGQGHETQYF; cdr3_length: 14; clone_size: many; j_call: TRBJ2-5; v_call: TRBV20-1; d_call: TRBD1
cdr3_nt: TGTGCCAGCAGCCAGGACAGGGTAGAGACCCAGTACTTC; cdr3_aa: CASSQDRVETQYF; cdr3_length: 13; clone_size: few; j_call: TRBJ2-5; v_call: TRBV5-4; d_call: TRBD1
cdr3_nt: TGTGCCAGTAGTACGACAGGGGGCCTCTACGAGCAGTACTTC; cdr3_aa: CASSTTGGLYEQYF; cdr3_length: 14; clone_size: many; j_call: TRBJ2-7; v_call: TRBV19; d_call: TRBD1
cdr3_nt: TGTGCCAGCAGCCACGCAACAGGGGGCGGAGAGACCCAGTACTTC; cdr3_aa: CASSHATGGGETQYF; cdr3_length: 15; clone_size: .; j_call: TRBJ2-5; v_call: TRBV4-2; d_call: TRBD1
cdr3_nt: TGCAGTCCTTTATCGGGGCGACATGGCTACACCTTC; cdr3_aa: CSPLSGRHGYTF; cdr3_length: 12; clone_size: .; j_call: TRBJ1-2; v_call: TRBV20-1; d_call: .
cdr3_nt: TGTGCCAGCAGTTACCAGGCTAGCTCCTACAATGAGCAGTTCTTC; cdr3_aa: CASSYQASSYNEQFF; cdr3_length: 15; clone_size: .; j_call: TRBJ2-1; v_call: TRBV6-5; d_call: .
cdr3_nt: TGCAGTGCTAGAGATACCAGCTACCAAGAGACCCAGTACTTC; cdr3_aa: CSARDTSYQETQYF; cdr3_length: 14; clone_size: many; j_call: TRBJ2-5; v_call: TRBV20-1; d_call: .
cdr3_nt: TGTGCCAGCAGTCCGAGACTAGAAGAGACCCAGTACTTC; cdr3_aa: CASSPRLEETQYF; cdr3_length: 13; clone_size: many; j_call: TRBJ2-5; v_call: TRBV6-6; d_call: .